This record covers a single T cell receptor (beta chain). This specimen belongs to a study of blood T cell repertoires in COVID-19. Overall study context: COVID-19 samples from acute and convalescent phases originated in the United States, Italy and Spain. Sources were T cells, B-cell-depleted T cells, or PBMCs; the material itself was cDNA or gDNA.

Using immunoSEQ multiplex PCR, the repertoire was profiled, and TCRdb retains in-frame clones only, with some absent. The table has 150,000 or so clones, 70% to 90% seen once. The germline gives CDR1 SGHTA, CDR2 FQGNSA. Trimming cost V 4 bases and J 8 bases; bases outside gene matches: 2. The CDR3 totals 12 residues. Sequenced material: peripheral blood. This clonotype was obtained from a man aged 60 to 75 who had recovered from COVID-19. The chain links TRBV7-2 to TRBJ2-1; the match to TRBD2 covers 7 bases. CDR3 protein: CASSWEGDEQFF. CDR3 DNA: TGTGCCAGCAGCTGGGAGGGTGATGAGCAGTTCTTC.